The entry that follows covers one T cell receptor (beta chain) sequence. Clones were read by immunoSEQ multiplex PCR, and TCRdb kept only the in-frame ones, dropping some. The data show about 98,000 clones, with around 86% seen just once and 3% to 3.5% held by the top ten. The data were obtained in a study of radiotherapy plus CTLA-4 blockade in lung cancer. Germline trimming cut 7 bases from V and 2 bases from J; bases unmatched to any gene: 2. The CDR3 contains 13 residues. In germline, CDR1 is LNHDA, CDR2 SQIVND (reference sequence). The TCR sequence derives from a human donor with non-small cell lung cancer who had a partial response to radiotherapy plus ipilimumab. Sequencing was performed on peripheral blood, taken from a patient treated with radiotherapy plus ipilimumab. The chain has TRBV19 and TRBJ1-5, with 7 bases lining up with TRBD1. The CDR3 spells CASIGQGNQPQHF. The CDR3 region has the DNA TGTGCCAGTATCGGACAGGGCAATCAGCCCCAGCATTTT.